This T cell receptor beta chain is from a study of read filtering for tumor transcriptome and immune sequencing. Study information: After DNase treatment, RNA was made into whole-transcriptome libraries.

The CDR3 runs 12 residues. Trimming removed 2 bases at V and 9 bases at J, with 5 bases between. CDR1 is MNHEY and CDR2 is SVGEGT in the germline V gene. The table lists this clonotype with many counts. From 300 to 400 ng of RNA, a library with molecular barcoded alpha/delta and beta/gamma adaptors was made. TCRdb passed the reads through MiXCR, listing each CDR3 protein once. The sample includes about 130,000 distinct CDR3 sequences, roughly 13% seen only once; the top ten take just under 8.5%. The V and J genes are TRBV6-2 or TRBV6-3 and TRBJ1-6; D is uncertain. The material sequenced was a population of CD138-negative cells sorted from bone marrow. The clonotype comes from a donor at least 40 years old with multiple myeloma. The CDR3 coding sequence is TGTGCCAGCAGTTACAGCGTTTCACCCCTCCACTTT. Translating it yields CASSYSVSPLHF.